Included here is one T cell receptor beta chain sequence, with context. The sample holds one count of this clone. This receptor's antigen is unknown. No much larger clone is present one base from it, and per-base qualities are unavailable. This specimen comes from a study of sequential checkpoint blockade in melanoma (dated by TCRdb to the late 2010s). For the wider study: In a 1:1 randomization, patients received either first-line nivolumab then ipilimumab (arm A) or ipilimumab then nivolumab (arm B). Both trial sequences were followed by maintenance nivolumab. General conclusions and limits of the study: Validation of the response-prediction model combining TCR metrics and mutation burden is needed in larger, independent patient cohorts.

Including the terminal cysteine and phenylalanine, the CDR3 comprises 14 residues. Of the read, only the CDR3 DNA is kept; its 42 bases are in frame from base 1. A distance of 9 bases separates the germline ends of V and J, which lose 2 bases and 2 bases respectively. In the germline V gene, CDR1 corresponds to MNHEY and CDR2 to SVGAGI. The treatment or condition label, read with the paper, signifies: randomized to nivolumab then ipilimumab (arm A) or the reverse (arm B). Prior DNA-damaging chemotherapy had not been received by any trial patient. A FACS Aria II flow cytometer was used to sort live CD3+CD8+ cells that were negative for CD19 and CD56 from thawed PBMCs. CheckMate 064, a randomized, open-label phase II trial of sequential checkpoint blockade, was the source of the samples, all of which came from patients with melanoma. Peripheral blood mononuclear cells were collected by leukapheresis, purified using Ficoll-Paque, and frozen in human serum containing approximately 9.6% DMSO. Immediately after sorting, the purity of the sorted blood CD3+CD8+ cells was confirmed to be >98%, and DNA was then extracted.

The immunoSEQ Assay was used to immunosequence TCRbeta CDR3 regions from genomic DNA. Prior to high-throughput sequencing, genomic DNA was amplified by bias-controlled multiplex PCR. Turning to the authors' computational methods: To quantify the absolute abundance of each unique TCRbeta CDR3 region, the sequences were collapsed and filtered. Clonality, defined as 1 minus Pielou's evenness, was calculated using productive rearrangements only. A previously published method was used to identify clones whose frequencies were significantly greater in on-treatment samples than in baseline samples. The table comes from immuneACCESS by way of TCRdb, which keeps in-frame sequences with V and J called. Part of the clones is missing from these tables; in studies checked, under half for an unresolved V gene and the rest for unknown reasons. The V and J calls and clone size are taken from that table; D and trimming were inferred from the DNA. This sample is represented by roughly 29,000 clones; 83% of them were singletons. Of the sample, about 17% is held by the ten largest clones.

The starting material was CD8+ T cells sorted from blood (inferred from file names), obtained from a patient given nivolumab and ipilimumab in sequence. The receptor comes from a human donor with melanoma. The chain was built from TRBV6-5 and TRBJ2-5; the D gene assignment is ambiguous. For the CDR3, the sequence is CASSYVPGQETQYF. The nucleotide sequence is given as TGTGCCAGCAGTTACGTCCCGGGTCAAGAGACCCAGTACTTC.